The next 30 T cell receptor beta chains were all read from a single sample in a study of blood T cell repertoires in COVID-19. Clones were sequenced by immunoSEQ multiplex PCR, and TCRdb holds only the in-frame ones, with some missing. The table shows about 220,000 clones, with 75% to 85% occurring only once. The sequencing input was peripheral blood. These receptors were collected from a man in his fifties with active or convalescent COVID-19.

The chain has TRBV9 and TRBJ2-2; 7 nucleotides match TRBD2. This CDR3 has 15 amino acids. Trimming at V came to 0 bases and at J to 6 bases, leaving 5 bases not matched to a gene. The germline V gene encodes CDR1 SGDLS and CDR2 YYNGEE. CDR3: CASSVAGGGAGELFF. As DNA, the CDR3 is TGTGCCAGCAGCGTAGCGGGAGGTGGGGCCGGGGAGCTGTTTTTT.

The rearrangement links TRBV3-1 (or the pseudogene TRBV3-2) to TRBJ2-7; TRBD2 aligns across 12 bases. CDR1 LGHDT and CDR2 YNNKEL come from the germline V gene (reference sequence). This CDR3 spans 15 amino acids. Trimming cost V 4 bases and J 7 bases; bases outside gene matches: 8. CDR3 protein: CASSLRLAGVEEQYF. Written as DNA, the CDR3 is TGTGCCAGCAGCCTAAGACTAGCGGGAGTGGAAGAGCAGTACTTC.

The CDR3 DNA reads TGTGCCAGTAGCCGACAGGACTCGAACTATGGCTACACCTTC. Translating it yields CASSRQDSNYGYTF. The chain joins TRBV19 to TRBJ1-2; TRBD1 might be the D (6 bases). Trimming removed 6 bases from V and 2 bases from J, with 13 bases in between. The CDR3 loop spans 14 amino acids. Germline CDR1 reads LNHDA; CDR2 reads SQIVND (reference sequence).

The J gene is TRBJ2-2, the V gene TRBV11-2, with 8 positions matching TRBD1. CDR1 and CDR2 from the germline V gene are SGHAT and FQNNGV. Trimming cost V 5 bases and J 4 bases; bases outside gene matches: 6. The CDR3 contains 15 residues. The CDR3 reads CASSPLRGRTGELFF. The CDR3 DNA reads TGTGCCAGCAGCCCGCTCAGGGGGCGCACCGGGGAGCTGTTTTTT.

This chain links TRBV4-1 with TRBJ2-7; possibly TRBD1 for D (5 bases). V gave up 0 bases and J gave up 4 bases, with 16 bases separating them. There are 16 residues in the CDR3. Germline CDR1 MGHRA, CDR2 YSYEKL. CDR3: CASSQDVGEGAYEQYV. For the CDR3, the DNA is TGCGCCAGCAGCCAAGACGTAGGGGAAGGGGCATACGAGCAGTACGTC.

The genes are TRBV19 and TRBJ1-5; 7 positions agree with TRBD1. This CDR3 region has 13 residues. CDR1 is LNHDA, CDR2 SQIVND, per germline (reference sequence). With V trimmed by 7 bases and J by 7 bases, 7 bases remained unmatched. CDR3 sequence (DNA): TGTGCCAGTATTGGGCAGGGGGACCAGCCCCAGCATTTT. This encodes CASIGQGDQPQHF.

J is TRBJ1-5 and V is TRBV28; D may be TRBD1 (6 bases). The V end was cut by 5 bases, the J end by 0 bases, with 8 bases between. CDR3 length: 14 residues. Germline-derived CDR1 and CDR2 are MDHEN and SYDVKM. The CDR3 here is CASSRQVSNQPQHF. The CDR3, as DNA: TGTGCCAGCAGTCGACAGGTTAGCAATCAGCCCCAGCATTTT.

This clone was counted only a few times. This chain joins TRBV19 and TRBJ1-5; 10 bases line up with TRBD1. V was pared by 5 bases and J by 7 bases, with 2 bases of the junction left unmatched. Germline CDR1 LNHDA, CDR2 SQIVND (reference sequence). This CDR3 has 13 residues. For the CDR3, the DNA is TGTGCCAGTAGTGGGACAGGGGAACAGCCCCAGCATTTT. Protein product: CASSGTGEQPQHF.

This chain uses TRBV11-2 with TRBJ2-2; the match to TRBD2 covers 8 bases. The germline V gene encodes CDR1 SGHAT and CDR2 FQNNGV. This CDR3 spans 15 amino acids. The V and J ends lost 5 bases and 3 bases, in that order; junction bases with no gene match: 5. The chain's CDR3 is CASSTIAGHTGELFF. CDR3 sequence (DNA): TGTGCCAGCAGCACCATAGCGGGGCACACCGGGGAGCTGTTTTTT.

This sequence joins TRBV27 and TRBJ2-7, with 11 nucleotides matching TRBD1. The junction had 6 bases not matched to a gene; V was cut back by 2 bases and J by 9 bases. Germline CDR1 is MNHEY and CDR2 is SMNVEV (reference sequence). The CDR3 sequence is 14 residues long. The CDR3 sequence: CASSLRGQGGRQYF. Written as DNA, the CDR3 is TGTGCCAGCAGTTTACGGGGACAGGGGGGAAGGCAGTACTTC.

The V call is TRBV5-1, the J call TRBJ2-2, with D possibly matching TRBD2 (5 bases). CDR3 size: 16 residues. The ends were cut back, 4 bases at V and 1 base at J, with 14 bases in the middle. CDR1 is SGHRS and CDR2 is YFSETQ in the germline V gene. The CDR3 DNA reads TGCGCCAGCAGCCCGGCTGCGGGTGGGAACACCGGGGAGCTGTTTTTT. Residues: CASSPAAGGNTGELFF. Supplemented by reference TRBV5-1 and TRBJ2-2, the full variable domain reads KAGVTQTPRYLIKTRGQQVTLSCSPISGHRSVSWYQQTPGQGLQFLFEYFSETQRNKGNFPGRFSGRQFSNSRSEMNVSTLELGDSALYLCASSPAAGGNTGELFFGEGSRLTVL.

The chain carries TRBV5-6 and TRBJ2-7, with TRBD1 as a possible D gene (6 bases). The V and J ends lost 4 bases and 1 base respectively, with 12 bases between them. CDR1 is SGHDT and CDR2 is YYEEEE in the germline V gene. This CDR3 has 14 amino acids. The CDR3 loop reads CASSGYRVSYEQYV. The CDR3 DNA follows: TGTGCCAGCAGCGGTTACAGGGTTTCCTACGAGCAGTACGTC.

This clone has only a few counts. The V gene is TRBV6-5, the J gene TRBJ2-3; the match to TRBD2 covers 7 bases. Germline values: CDR1 MNHEY, CDR2 SVGAGI. The length of the CDR3 is 14 residues. J gave up 0 bases and V 6 bases, and 3 bases lay outside the gene matches. This CDR3 is CASRLAASTDTQYF. The CDR3 bases are TGTGCCAGCAGGCTAGCGGCGAGCACAGATACGCAGTATTTT.

The rearrangement links TRBV6-2 or TRBV6-3 to TRBJ2-7, with D uncertain. Trimming took 4 bases from V and 2 from J, leaving 15 bases between them. From germline, CDR1 is MNHEY and CDR2 SVGEGT. The CDR3 is made up of 15 amino acids. Here the CDR3 reads CASSLELAGTYEQYF. Written as DNA, the CDR3 is TGTGCCAGCAGTTTGGAACTGGCAGGTACCTACGAGCAGTACTTC.

The rearrangement uses TRBV6-7 and TRBJ1-2; D unclear. TRBV6-7 qualifies as an ORF whose function is uncertain. Trimming removed 8 bases from V and 7 bases from J, with 8 bases in between. The CDR3 is 10 residues long. CDR3 nucleotides: TGTGCCAGCCAGGCAAGTGGCTACACCTTC. Residues: CASQASGYTF.

This chain links TRBV7-2 with TRBJ2-1; TRBD1 agrees at 11 bases. Germline V gene lookup returns CDR1 SGHTA and CDR2 FQGNSA. This CDR3 contains 17 residues. Trimming at V came to 3 bases and at J to 7 bases, leaving 11 bases not matched to a gene. DNA of the CDR3: TGTGCCAGCAGCTTCCCCCAGGACAGGGGGCGAATGAATGAGCAGTTCTTC. Encoded protein: CASSFPQDRGRMNEQFF.

The genes are TRBV11-2 and TRBJ1-3; D is possibly TRBD1 (6 bases). V gave up 1 base and J gave up 0 bases, with 13 bases separating them. The germline CDR1 and CDR2 sequences are SGHAT and FQNNGV. The CDR3 extends over 17 amino acids. CDR3 bases: TGTGCCAGCAGCTTAGTGAGACAGGTCATCTCTGGAAACACCATATATTTT. The encoded protein is CASSLVRQVISGNTIYF.

This clone has only a few counts. The chain couples TRBV4-1 to TRBJ1-1; no firm D call. Germline assignment: CDR1 MGHRA and CDR2 YSYEKL. The CDR3 has 13 residues. Trimming shortened V by 3 bases and J by 1 base, and 6 bases separated the two germline ends. The CDR3 sequence is CASSQAGNTEAFF. The CDR3 DNA follows: TGCGCCAGCAGCCAGGCTGGGAACACTGAAGCTTTCTTT.

This chain uses TRBV15 with TRBJ1-5; weak D call: TRBD1 (5 bases). Trimming shortened V by 7 bases and J by 0 bases, and 10 bases separated the two germline ends. Germline V lookup: CDR1 LNHNV, CDR2 YYDKDF (reference sequence). The CDR3 totals 14 residues. The CDR3 sequence: CATNKGYSNQPQHF. CDR3 in DNA: TGTGCCACCAATAAGGGGTATAGCAATCAGCCCCAGCATTTT.

This chain uses TRBV24-1 with TRBJ2-7; possibly TRBD2 for D (6 bases). V was trimmed by 4 bases and J by 5 bases, leaving 11 bases between them. Germline V CDR1 and CDR2: KGHDR, SFDVKD. The CDR3 extends over 13 amino acids. The CDR3 reads CATSDAGTNEQYF. In DNA form, the CDR3 reads TGTGCCACCAGTGACGCGGGGACGAACGAGCAGTACTTC.

The V call is TRBV5-6, the J call TRBJ1-5; unclear D gene. The CDR3 has 14 residues. Germline-derived CDR1 and CDR2 are SGHDT and YYEEEE. The V end was cut by 2 bases, the J end by 6 bases, with 12 bases between. Here the CDR3 DNA reads TGTGCCAGCAGCTTCGGAGGAATTGGTCAGCCCCAGCATTTT. Translation gives CASSFGGIGQPQHF. Variable domain in full (rest from reference TRBV5-6 and TRBJ1-5): DAGVTQSPTHLIKTRGQQVTLRCSPKSGHDTVSWYQQALGQGPQFIFQYYEEEERQRGNFPDRFSGHQFPNYSSELNVNALLLGDSALYLCASSFGGIGQPQHFGDGTRLSIL.

The rearrangement uses TRBV4-2 and TRBJ1-3; TRBD1 aligns across 8 bases. Germline V lookup: CDR1 LGHNA, CDR2 YNFKEQ. Germline trimming cut 0 bases from V and 0 bases from J; bases unmatched to any gene: 1. This CDR3 contains 16 residues. The CDR3 region is CASSQDRGLSGNTIYF. As DNA, the CDR3 is TGTGCCAGCAGCCAAGACAGGGGGCTCTCTGGAAACACCATATATTTT.

J is TRBJ2-2 and V is TRBV3-1 (or the pseudogene TRBV3-2); D perhaps matches TRBD1 (6 bases). The CDR3 totals 15 residues. Deletions cut 4 bases from V and 4 bases from J, with 13 bases between. The germline V gene encodes CDR1 LGHDT and CDR2 YNNKEL (reference sequence). The CDR3 is CASSRTWDTTGELFF. The CDR3, as DNA: TGTGCCAGCAGCCGGACCTGGGACACCACCGGGGAGCTGTTTTTT.

The CDR3, as DNA: TGTGCCAGCAGTCCATCCACAGGGGGCAGGTACGAGCAGTACTTC. It encodes CASSPSTGGRYEQYF. The gene calls are TRBV13 and TRBJ2-7, with 9 positions matching TRBD1. From germline, CDR1 is PRHDT and CDR2 FYEKMQ (reference sequence). The V gene end was trimmed by 6 bases and the J gene end by 4 bases; junction bases not matched to a gene: 10. The CDR3 runs to 15 residues.

The J gene is TRBJ1-5, the V gene TRBV23-1; 7 bases are a match to TRBD1. TRBV23-1 is labeled an ORF, and its function is uncertain. The CDR3 totals 16 residues. V lost 8 bases to trimming and J lost 0 bases; unmatched junction nucleotides: 10. The CDR3 loop reads CASARDSLNSNQPQHF. CDR3 DNA: TGCGCCAGCGCCCGGGACAGTCTGAATAGCAATCAGCCCCAGCATTTT.

The chain has TRBV28 and TRBJ2-1, with 10 bases fitting TRBD2. Germline assignment: CDR1 MDHEN and CDR2 SYDVKM. The CDR3 extends over 16 amino acids. J gave up 2 bases and V 6 bases, and 7 bases lay outside the gene matches. CDR3 sequence reads: CASRVTSGSPYNEQFF. The CDR3 nucleotides are TGTGCCAGCAGGGTGACTAGCGGGTCACCCTACAATGAGCAGTTCTTC. The full variable domain, in which reference TRBV28 and TRBJ2-1 provide the parts outside the CDR3, is DVKVTQSSRYLVKRTGEKVFLECVQDMDHENMFWYRQDPGLGLRLIYFSYDVKMKEKGDIPEGYSVSREKKERFSLILESASTNQTSMYLCASRVTSGSPYNEQFFGPGTRLTVL.

The V call is TRBV5-1, the J call TRBJ1-2; TRBD1 might be the D (5 bases). Germline loops: CDR1 SGHRS, CDR2 YFSETQ. Trimming stripped 1 base from V and 5 bases from J, with 18 bases between. The length of the CDR3 is 16 residues. CDR3: CASSLSGGQGGYGYTF. The CDR3 DNA reads TGCGCCAGCAGCTTGAGTGGCGGGCAGGGAGGATATGGCTACACCTTC.

This clone was observed once. The chain carries TRBV5-1 and TRBJ2-1, with 9 bases fitting TRBD1. Germline V gene lookup returns CDR1 SGHRS and CDR2 YFSETQ. This CDR3 region has 15 residues. V trimming: 5 bases; J trimming: 5 bases; junction bases outside the gene matches: 8. Here the CDR3 DNA reads TGCGCCAGCAGAATAACCGGGACAGGGAACAATGAGCAGTTCTTC. This translates into CASRITGTGNNEQFF.

This clone was seen a few times. This sample includes further DNA sequences coding for the same CDR3. V usage is TRBV12-3 or TRBV12-4 and J usage is TRBJ1-5; 8 bases map to TRBD1. The CDR3 has 13 amino acids. V was clipped by 6 bases and J by 5 bases; unmatched bases: 3. The CDR3 DNA follows: TGTGCCAGCAGCCCACAGGGGGATCAGCCCCAGCATTTT. This gives the protein CASSPQGDQPQHF.

The rearrangement joins TRBV6-5 to TRBJ2-2; D unclear. The CDR3 is made up of 16 amino acids. Germline CDR1 MNHEY, CDR2 SVGAGI. V shed 0 bases and J shed 6 bases, with 14 bases lying between them. The CDR3 bases are TGTGCCAGCAGTTACTCGAGCGACTCCTTAGCCGGGGAGCTGTTTTTT. It is translated as CASSYSSDSLAGELFF.